This T cell receptor beta chain emerged from a study of T cell repertoires in cytomegalovirus infection. Background on the study: Indications came from public TCR beta signatures; they pointed to CMV infection and to a matching HLA type. General observations from the study: Ex vivo, HLA-C-restricted CMV-specific TCR beta clonotypes prevailed over the rest of the response.

From germline, CDR1 is SGHVS and CDR2 FNYEAQ. The CDR3 spans 16 residues. Deletions cut 1 base from V and 1 base from J, with 11 bases between. This clonotype was seen a handful of times. Its antigen is not identified. TCRdb recomputed calls from the reads with MiXCR, one row per CDR3 protein. The data show about 770,000 distinct CDR3 sequences, with almost 30% seen just once and around 13% held by the top ten. The receptor's source is a human donor in good health (CMV status not recorded). Some clones in this sample may be carry-over from other donors' samples. V is TRBV7-6 and J is TRBJ2-1, with TRBD2 as a possible D gene (6 bases). Here the sequenced sample was cultured CD8+ T cells from PBMCs, taken from culture after CMV antigen stimulation. The CDR3 sequence: CASSLEEGRSYNEQFF. The CDR3 DNA reads TGTGCCAGCAGCTTAGAGGAGGGGCGATCCTACAATGAGCAGTTCTTC. The full variable domain, with the rest looked up from reference TRBV7-6 and TRBJ2-1, is GAGVSQSPRYKVTKRGQDVALRCDPISGHVSLYWYRQALGQGPEFLTYFNYEAQQDKSGLPNDRFSAERPEGSISTLTIQRTEQRDSAMYRCASSLEEGRSYNEQFFGPGTRLTVL.